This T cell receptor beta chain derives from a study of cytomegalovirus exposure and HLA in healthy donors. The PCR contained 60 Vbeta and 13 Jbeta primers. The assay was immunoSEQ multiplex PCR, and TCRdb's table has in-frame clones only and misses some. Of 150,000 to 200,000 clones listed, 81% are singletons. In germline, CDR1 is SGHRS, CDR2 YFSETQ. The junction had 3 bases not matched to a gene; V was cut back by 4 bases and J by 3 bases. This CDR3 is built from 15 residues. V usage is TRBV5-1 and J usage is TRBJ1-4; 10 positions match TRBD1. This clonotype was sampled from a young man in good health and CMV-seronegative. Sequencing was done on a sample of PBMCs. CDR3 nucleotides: TGCGCCAGCAGCCTAGGACAGGGGGCTAATGAAAAACTGTTTTTT. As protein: CASSLGQGANEKLFF. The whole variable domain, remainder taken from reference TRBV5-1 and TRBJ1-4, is KAGVTQTPRYLIKTRGQQVTLSCSPISGHRSVSWYQQTPGQGLQFLFEYFSETQRNKGNFPGRFSGRQFSNSRSEMNVSTLELGDSALYLCASSLGQGANEKLFFGSGTQLSVL.